The 3 T cell receptor beta chains below were found in one sample sequenced in a study of control samples from healthy donors and cancer patients. Sequencing used immunoSEQ multiplex PCR; TCRdb keeps in-frame clones, though not all of them. The repertoire consists of roughly 140,000 clones, with over 90% occurring once and the leading ten covering 2.4%. Sequencing used blood. The receptors shown here come from a man aged 50-59 years in good health.

The J gene is TRBJ2-7, the V gene TRBV4-1; D is perhaps TRBD1 or TRBD2 (5 bases each). Trimming shortened V by 4 bases and J by 3 bases, and 10 bases separated the two germline ends. The CDR3 runs to 13 residues. The germline gives CDR1 MGHRA, CDR2 YSYEKL. In nucleotides, the CDR3 is TGCGCCAGCAGCCCGCCGGGACGCTACGAGCAGTACTTC. As protein: CASSPPGRYEQYF.

V usage is TRBV2 and J usage is TRBJ1-6; 7 positions match TRBD1. V was clipped by 7 bases and J by 7 bases; unmatched bases: 13. This CDR3 spans 16 amino acids. Germline V CDR1 and CDR2: SNHLY, FYNNEI. The DNA of the CDR3 is TGTGCCAGCACTGAGGCACAGGGGATAGGGAATTCACCCCTCCACTTT. It codes for CASTEAQGIGNSPLHF.

The chain is built from TRBV11-1 and TRBJ1-2; no definite D call. This CDR3 is built from 15 residues. CDR1 is SGHAT, CDR2 FQDESV, per germline (reference sequence). The germline V and J ends were trimmed by 3 bases and 0 bases, with 11 bases remaining between them. CDR3: CASSLAAPPNYGYTF. The CDR3 DNA reads TGTGCCAGCAGCTTGGCGGCACCTCCTAACTATGGCTACACCTTC.